The 32 T cell receptor beta chains below come from one sample, sequenced in a study of blood T cells in healthy people across ages. The use of a sample-barcoded 5' primer and a J-beta primer mix characterized a second PCR of about 6 to 11 cycles. TCRdb re-analysed the 5' RACE reads in MiXCR, keeping a single row per CDR3 protein. Among about 1,400,000 distinct CDR3 sequences listed, roughly 59% were seen once. The sequenced sample consisted of blood. Source of these receptors: a man aged 18 to 29 in good health.

This clonotype has just a few counts. The gene calls are TRBV3-1 and TRBJ2-5, with D hard to call. Trimming left V 4 bases short and J 0 bases short, with 9 bases between. CDR3 size: 14 residues. Germline CDR1 and CDR2: LGHDT and YNNKEL (reference sequence). CDR3 region: CASSRPGNQETQYF. The CDR3 nucleotides are TGTGCCAGCAGCCGCCCCGGAAACCAAGAGACCCAGTACTTC.

The chain carries TRBV4-3 and TRBJ2-3; TRBD2 matches 12 bases. CDR1 is LGHNA, CDR2 YSLEER, per germline. This CDR3 comprises 16 residues. V shed 3 bases, J shed 3 bases, and the junction held 4 bases outside the gene matches. The CDR3 DNA reads as TGCGCCAGCAGCCATACTAGCGGGGGGATTACAGATACGCAGTATTTT. It is translated as CASSHTSGGITDTQYF.

This clonotype came up a few times. The chain uses TRBV4-3 and TRBJ1-2; D is perhaps TRBD1 (6 bases). V was trimmed by 3 bases and J by 0 bases, leaving 11 bases between them. CDR1 is LGHNA and CDR2 is YSLEER in the germline V gene. The CDR3 spans 15 residues. DNA for the CDR3: TGCGCCAGCAGCCATAGACAGGCCGCTAACTATGGCTACACCTTC. Translated, it gives CASSHRQAANYGYTF.

In its sample, this clonotype was seen a few times. The CDR3 bases are TGCAGTACAAACCAGGGCAGGGTGGGGAATGGCTACACCTTC. Amino acid sequence: CSTNQGRVGNGYTF. The rearrangement uses TRBV20-1 and TRBJ1-2, with D tentatively TRBD1 (5 bases). V gave up 8 bases and J gave up 6 bases, with 22 bases separating them. This CDR3 is built from 14 residues. CDR1 and CDR2 (germline): DFQATT, SNEGSKA (reference sequence).

The gene calls are TRBV15 and TRBJ2-3; D remains ambiguous. The germline CDR1 and CDR2 sequences are LNHNV and YYDKDF (reference sequence). The CDR3 spans 16 residues. The V gene lost 1 base and the J gene lost 0 bases, with 11 bases spanning the gap. The CDR3 here is CATSRGLGYSTDTQYF. CDR3 coding DNA: TGTGCCACCAGCAGAGGATTGGGGTATAGCACAGATACGCAGTATTTT.

V is TRBV7-9 and J is TRBJ2-5; no definite D call. Germline V CDR1 and CDR2: SEHNR, FQNEAQ (reference sequence). Trimming cost V 2 bases and J 1 base, with 11 bases left between them. The CDR3 extends over 15 amino acids. The CDR3 sequence is CASSLTGQVQETQYF. The CDR3 DNA is TGTGCCAGCAGCTTAACCGGCCAGGTCCAAGAGACCCAGTACTTC.

The sample holds one count of this clonotype. CDR3 amino acids: CASSAFASTDTQYF. In DNA form, the CDR3 reads TGCGCCAGCAGCGCCTTCGCTAGCACAGATACGCAGTATTTT. The rearrangement uses TRBV5-1 and TRBJ2-3; D uncertain. Per the germline V gene, CDR1 is SGHRS and CDR2 is YFSETQ. This CDR3 contains 14 residues. Trimming took 4 bases from V and 0 from J, leaving 9 bases between them.

As concerns this clonotype: Because it lacks the conserved phenylalanine or tryptophan at the end, this CDR3 is likely a read error. The chain has TRBV6-5 and TRBJ2-5; no reliable D call. From germline, CDR1 is MNHEY and CDR2 SVGAGI. The CDR3 contains 12 residues. CDR3 region: CTSSSIRGTQYS. CDR3 sequence (DNA): TGTACCAGTAGCTCTATTAGAGGGACCCAGTACTCC.

The chain employs TRBV7-9 and TRBJ1-1; a possible D gene is TRBD1 (5 bases). CDR3 size: 14 residues. Germline V lookup: CDR1 SEHNR, CDR2 FQNEAQ (reference sequence). Between the trimmed V and J ends, which lost 5 bases and 1 base, there was a span of 11 bases. In nucleotides, the CDR3 is TGTGCCAGCAGCATATCTACAGGGAACACTGAAGCTTTCTTT. Encoded protein: CASSISTGNTEAFF.

This clonotype has just a few counts. The chain recombines TRBV7-9 with TRBJ1-5; D unresolved. Germline CDR1 SEHNR, CDR2 FQNEAQ (reference sequence). The germline V and J ends were trimmed by 0 bases and 1 base, with 13 bases remaining between them. This CDR3 is 17 amino acids long. In nucleotides, the CDR3 is TGTGCCAGCAGCTTAGCCTCGGCGGGGTGGAGCAATCAGCCCCAGCATTTT. Its translation: CASSLASAGWSNQPQHF.

The rearrangement links TRBV6-5 to TRBJ1-1, with a tentative D call TRBD1 (6 bases). Germline V gene data show CDR1 as MNHEY and CDR2 as SVGAGI. V lost 0 bases and J 5 bases, leaving 13 bases between the germline ends. The CDR3 sequence is 15 residues long. The CDR3 is CASSYSSTGSTEAFF. The CDR3 DNA reads as TGTGCCAGCAGTTACTCGAGTACAGGGTCAACTGAAGCTTTCTTT.

The gene calls are TRBV29-1 and TRBJ1-4; TRBD1 aligns across 8 bases. The trim removed 6 bases at V and 2 bases at J, leaving 5 bases unmatched. CDR1 and CDR2 (germline): SQVTM, ANQGSEA. The CDR3 is 14 amino acids. The CDR3 region is CSVARTGTNEKLFF. CDR3 bases: TGCAGCGTAGCCAGGACAGGGACTAATGAAAAACTGTTTTTT. Looking up the rest from reference TRBV29-1 and TRBJ1-4 gives the full variable domain: SAVISQKPSRDICQRGTSLTIQCQVDSQVTMMFWYRQQPGQSLTLIATANQGSEATYESGFVIDKFPISRPNLTFSTLTVSNMSPEDSSIYLCSVARTGTNEKLFFGSGTQLSVL.

The V gene is TRBV29-1, the J gene TRBJ2-2, with no clear D. The CDR3 has 13 amino acids. Germline CDR1 and CDR2: SQVTM and ANQGSEA. V gave up 7 bases and J gave up 4 bases, with 13 bases separating them. CDR3 sequence: CSGLWVSTGELFF. The CDR3 DNA follows: TGCAGCGGCCTGTGGGTGAGCACCGGGGAGCTGTTTTTT.

Remarks on this clonotype: At one boundary the junction diverges from the germline segment, which might be a read error. CDR3 sequence: CASSQEGSGSGFGIF. The CDR3 region has the DNA TGCGCCAGCAGCCAAGAAGGAAGCGGAAGCGGTTTTGGTATCTTC. The gene calls are TRBV4-1 and TRBJ2-1; D perhaps matches TRBD2 (5 bases). This CDR3 spans 15 amino acids. Per the germline V gene, CDR1 is MGHRA and CDR2 is YSYEKL.

The chain combines TRBV3-1 with TRBJ1-1, with 9 positions matching TRBD1. There are 15 residues in the CDR3. V was pared by 4 bases and J by 5 bases, with 8 bases of the junction left unmatched. Germline-derived CDR1 and CDR2 are LGHDT and YNNKEL (reference sequence). CDR3 in DNA: TGTGCCAGCAGCCCTCGACAGGGGGGCAGGACTGAAGCTTTCTTT. This encodes CASSPRQGGRTEAFF.

J is TRBJ2-1 and V is TRBV2, with 10 bases identical to TRBD2. Trimming at V came to 8 bases and at J to 7 bases, leaving 20 bases not matched to a gene. Looked up from germline, CDR1 is SNHLY and CDR2 is FYNNEI. The CDR3 contains 18 residues. CDR3 sequence (DNA): TGTGCCAGCGGTCAAGGGGAGGGGCTAGCGGGAGTAGGGAATGAGCAGTTCTTC. Its translation is CASGQGEGLAGVGNEQFF.

The chain links TRBV5-1 to TRBJ2-2; 8 bases line up with TRBD2. The V segment lost 4 bases and the J segment 2 bases; nucleotides outside the gene matches: 7. Germline assignment: CDR1 SGHRS and CDR2 YFSETQ. This CDR3 is built from 16 residues. The DNA of the CDR3 is TGCGCCAGCAGCCCTTGGACTAGCTTTAACACCGGGGAGCTGTTTTTT. Protein product: CASSPWTSFNTGELFF.

The genes are TRBV20-1 and TRBJ1-6, with 11 positions matching TRBD1. CDR1 and CDR2 (germline): DFQATT, SNEGSKA (reference sequence). CDR3 length: 14 amino acids. V was pared by 5 bases and J by 3 bases, with 0 bases of the junction left unmatched. The CDR3 sequence: CSAGTGGYNSPLHF. For the CDR3, the DNA is TGCAGTGCTGGGACAGGGGGCTATAATTCACCCCTCCACTTT.

This chain links TRBV29-1 with TRBJ2-5, with D perhaps matching TRBD1 (5 bases). Germline V CDR1 and CDR2: SQVTM, ANQGSEA. This CDR3 contains 15 residues. V lost 8 bases, J lost 1 base, and 20 bases lay in between. Here the CDR3 DNA reads TGCAGCATCGATACTTCGACAGCCGCCCAAGAGACCCAGTACTTC. This sequence encodes CSIDTSTAAQETQYF.

The rearrangement links TRBV4-1 to TRBJ2-1, with a possible D match to TRBD2 (6 bases). Looked up from germline, CDR1 is MGHRA and CDR2 is YSYEKL. This CDR3 has 15 amino acids. Trimming left V 7 bases short and J 1 base short, with 14 bases between. This CDR3 is CASIDTGGSYNEQFF. Written as DNA, the CDR3 is TGCGCCAGCATCGATACCGGGGGTTCCTACAATGAGCAGTTCTTC.

The chain has TRBV4-2 and TRBJ2-1, with D perhaps matching TRBD2 (6 bases). This CDR3 is built from 15 residues. V lost 1 base to trimming and J lost 8 bases, with 15 bases between them. The V gene's germline CDR1 is LGHNA and CDR2 YNFKEQ. CDR3 in amino acids: CASSQGGGPGDEQFF. For the CDR3, the DNA is TGTGCCAGCAGCCAAGGGGGCGGGCCGGGAGATGAGCAGTTCTTC.

This clonotype was found a few times. V gene TRBV7-2 combines with J gene TRBJ2-7; 11 nucleotides line up with TRBD2. The V gene end was trimmed by 2 bases and the J gene end by 3 bases; junction bases not matched to a gene: 12. The CDR3 length is 18 residues. Looked up from germline, CDR1 is SGHTA and CDR2 is FQGNSA. The CDR3 bases are TGTGCCAGCAGCTTACGGCCTAGCGGGGGGCTCGGGAGCTACGAGCAGTACTTC. Translation gives CASSLRPSGGLGSYEQYF.

The gene calls are TRBV3-1 and TRBJ1-2, with unresolved D. Germline loops: CDR1 LGHDT, CDR2 YNNKEL (reference sequence). Trimming cost V 5 bases and J 5 bases, with 18 bases left between them. The CDR3 consists of 15 residues. The CDR3 sequence: CASSDSLGLWYGYTF. The CDR3 bases are TGTGCCAGCAGCGATTCATTGGGCCTATGGTATGGCTACACCTTC. The full variable domain, completed using reference TRBV3-1 and TRBJ1-2, is DTAVSQTPKYLVTQMGNDKSIKCEQNLGHDTMYWYKQDSKKFLKIMFSYNNKELIINETVPNRFSPKSPDKAHLNLHINSLELGDSAVYFCASSDSLGLWYGYTFGSGTRLTVV.

The gene calls are TRBV27 and TRBJ1-1; TRBD1 matches at 7 bases. Trimming removed 5 bases from V and 0 bases from J; junction bases left unmatched: 15. CDR1 is MNHEY and CDR2 is SMNVEV in the germline V gene (reference sequence). The CDR3 spans 18 residues. In nucleotides, the CDR3 is TGTGCCAGCAGTCCTAGATGGATGGACAGGACCTTGAACACTGAAGCTTTCTTT. Protein: CASSPRWMDRTLNTEAFF.

The chain joins TRBV4-1 to TRBJ2-5, with 8 positions matching TRBD2. This CDR3 region has 16 residues. Unmatched junction bases numbered 16, after V lost 2 bases and J lost 11 bases. CDR1 is MGHRA, CDR2 YSYEKL, per germline. CDR3 protein: CASSQRLAGLDNEQYF. The CDR3 nucleotides are TGCGCCAGCAGCCAACGATTAGCGGGACTTGACAATGAGCAGTACTTC.

This clonotype was counted between two and nine times. The chain links TRBV6-6 to TRBJ2-1; 13 nucleotides align to TRBD2. This CDR3 has 14 amino acids. Germline V CDR1 and CDR2: MNHNY, SVGAGI (reference sequence). Germline trimming cut 8 bases from V and 7 bases from J; bases unmatched to any gene: 5. For the CDR3, the DNA is TGTGCCAGCTGGACTAGCGGGAGTAGGAATGAGCAGTTCTTC. Its protein is CASWTSGSRNEQFF.

This chain uses TRBV7-2 with TRBJ2-7; 8 bases line up with TRBD1. The V gene end was trimmed by 6 bases and the J gene end by 5 bases; junction bases not matched to a gene: 9. In germline, CDR1 is SGHTA, CDR2 FQGNSA. The CDR3 covers 14 residues. CDR3 coding DNA: TGTGCCAGCAGGCGGCAGACAGGGGTCGACGAGCAGTACTTC. This encodes CASRRQTGVDEQYF.

The chain couples TRBV27 to TRBJ2-4; D not certain. The assigned J gene may be wrong: the sequence end matches TRBJ2-7 better. Germline V CDR1 and CDR2: MNHEY, SMNVEV (reference sequence). This CDR3 comprises 12 residues. The CDR3 nucleotides read TGTGCCAGCAGTTTATGGGATGGCGAGCAGTACTTC. This sequence encodes CASSLWDGEQYF.

V gene TRBV7-2 combines with J gene TRBJ1-2; possible D gene TRBD1, 5 bases. In germline, CDR1 is SGHTA, CDR2 FQGNSA. Between the trimmed V and J ends, which lost 5 bases and 8 bases, there was a span of 15 bases. The CDR3 spans 13 residues. The CDR3 bases are TGTGCCAGCAGCCACCGGAGGGGCGGGGGCTACACCTTC. This gives the protein CASSHRRGGGYTF.

The rearrangement links TRBV2 to TRBJ1-5; D perhaps matches TRBD1 (5 bases). CDR3 length: 14 amino acids. V lost 3 bases to trimming and J lost 4 bases, with 10 bases between them. Germline CDR1 reads SNHLY; CDR2 reads FYNNEI. The CDR3 DNA reads as TGTGCCAGCAGTGACAGGGTGTGGAATCAGCCCCAGCATTTT. Residues: CASSDRVWNQPQHF.

V is TRBV6-6 and J is TRBJ2-3, with TRBD2 matching over 14 bases. The CDR3 spans 17 residues. CDR1 and CDR2 (germline): MNHNY, SVGAGI (reference sequence). Trimming cost V 4 bases and J 4 bases; bases outside gene matches: 7. The DNA for the CDR3 is TGTGCCAGCAGTTTCCCCGGACTAGCGGGGGGATCAGATACGCAGTATTTT. This encodes CASSFPGLAGGSDTQYF.

The V gene is TRBV7-8, the J gene TRBJ2-2; D might be TRBD1 or TRBD2, each matching 6 bases. V dropped 6 bases and J dropped 6 bases, with 14 bases sitting between them. Germline V lookup: CDR1 SGHVS, CDR2 FQNEAQ. The CDR3 has 14 residues. This CDR3 is CASSIVRGAGELFF. CDR3 nucleotide sequence: TGTGCCAGCAGTATTGTAAGGGGGGCCGGGGAGCTGTTTTTT.